This T cell receptor beta chain was sequenced in a study of blood T cell repertoires in COVID-19. Study-wide background: Samples taken during acute and convalescent COVID-19 were collected in the United States, Italy and Spain. The cDNA or gDNA used as material had been derived from T cells, B-cell-depleted T cells, or PBMCs.

Trimming cost V 5 bases and J 2 bases, with 9 bases left between them. There are 13 residues in the CDR3. Germline loops: CDR1 LNHDA, CDR2 SQIVND (reference sequence). In the study's own analysis: Reference gene primer amplification gave nucleated cell count estimates. The protocol was immunoSEQ multiplex PCR, while the TCRdb copy is restricted to in-frame clones and leaves out a portion. V and J calls and clone size are as listed in that table; D and trimming were resolved from the DNA. The sample has about 310,000 clones, over 75% seen once; the top ten hold approximately 8.1%. J is TRBJ2-5 and V is TRBV19; D is undetermined. Sequencing input: peripheral blood. This clonotype was obtained from a woman between 50 and 59 years old who had recovered from COVID-19. The CDR3 sequence: CASSAGSQETQYF. CDR3 nucleotides: TGTGCCAGTAGTGCCGGGTCTCAAGAGACCCAGTACTTC.